This T cell receptor (beta chain) was retrieved from a study of memory CD4+ T cells and cytomegalovirus serostatus. Generated by immunoSEQ multiplex PCR, the TCRdb table keeps only in-frame clones and is missing some. The sample yields some 58,000 clones, roughly three quarters seen once. Concerning this clone: Antigen unknown.

Study-level points and caveats: The CMV-associated TCR signature appears largely within the CD4+ memory repertoire. CD4+ memory repertoires contained about two fifths of the roughly 160 reported CMV TCRbeta sequences. CMV serostatus prediction reached median AUC 0.95, or 0.91 with US-trained model.

V shed 2 bases and J shed 0 bases, with 9 bases lying between them. Germline V gene sequence: CDR1 SGDLS, CDR2 YYNGEE. CDR3 size: 14 residues. The sort gate was single viable CD3+CD4+CD8-CD45RO+ cells for memory CD4+ T cells. Serum IgG to CMV pp150, pp28, p38 and p52 defined serostatus. The sequencing input was memory CD4+ T cells from blood. The receptor was isolated from an adult in good health and CMV-seronegative. The V gene is TRBV9, the J gene TRBJ2-7; D ambiguous. The CDR3 here is CASSVQDHSYEQYF. The CDR3 region has the DNA TGTGCCAGCAGCGTGCAGGACCACTCCTACGAGCAGTACTTC.